Listed below are T cell receptor beta chains from one sample, sequenced in a study of blood T cell repertoires in COVID-19. Only in-frame clones appear in the TCRdb table, and some are missing; sequencing was by immunoSEQ multiplex PCR. The data hold around 360,000 clones, with about 89% observed a single time. Sequencing was carried out using peripheral blood. The receptors derive from a woman between 25 and 40 years old with COVID-19, enrolled during active disease. The CDR3 runs from the conserved cysteine through the conserved F or W. Each record gives: J gene, clone size, V gene, D gene, CDR3 protein, CDR3 DNA. A D gene is named only where the DNA matches it firmly. Part of the rows lack a size; the others show once, few, many or a class for expanded clones.

>TRBJ2-1|.|TRBV6-6|TRBD2
CASSGSRTSTSGRHEQFF
TGTGCCAGCAGTGGATCTAGGACCTCGACTAGCGGGAGGCATGAGCAGTTCTTC
>TRBJ2-7|.|TRBV7-9|TRBD2
CASSLGTSGSYEQYF
TGTGCCAGCAGCCTGGGGACTAGCGGGAGCTACGAGCAGTACTTC
>TRBJ2-5|.|TRBV6-6|.
CASNPIGVQETQYF
TGTGCCAGCAACCCGATCGGAGTCCAAGAGACCCAGTACTTC
>TRBJ2-2|.|TRBV24-1|.
CATSDLPGRTGELFF
TGTGCCACCAGTGATTTGCCAGGCCGCACCGGGGAGCTGTTTTTT
>TRBJ2-2|.|TRBV10-3|.
CAISEALGPSLTGELFF
TGTGCCATCAGTGAAGCTCTGGGGCCGTCTCTCACCGGGGAGCTGTTTTTT
>TRBJ2-1|.|TRBV16|TRBD1
CASSQPGQGNNEQFF
TGTGCCAGCAGCCAACCGGGACAGGGTAACAATGAGCAGTTCTTC
>TRBJ2-7|.|TRBV6-5|TRBD1
CASSYSGDRLTYEQYF
TGTGCCAGCAGTTACTCGGGGGACAGGTTAACCTACGAGCAGTACTTC
>TRBJ1-5|.|TRBV20-1|TRBD1
CSASGTGLGNQPQHF
TGCAGTGCTAGTGGGACAGGGTTGGGCAATCAGCCCCAGCATTTT
>TRBJ1-1|.|TRBV24-1|TRBD1
CATQPGQGNTEAFF
TGTGCCACACAACCGGGACAGGGGAACACTGAAGCTTTCTTT
>TRBJ1-1|once|TRBV12-3/TRBV12-4|.
CASSFWGPEAFF
TGTGCCAGCAGTTTCTGGGGCCCTGAAGCTTTCTTT
>TRBJ2-5|.|TRBV10-3|TRBD2
CAISESGREGPQETQYF
TGTGCCATCAGTGAGTCTGGGCGGGAGGGCCCCCAAGAGACCCAGTACTTC
>TRBJ1-1|.|TRBV30|.
CAWSVGQGNTEAFF
TGTGCCTGGAGTGTTGGGCAGGGGAACACTGAAGCTTTCTTT
>TRBJ1-2|once|TRBV30|.
CAWSVGVGYTF
TGTGCCTGGAGTGTCGGGGTTGGCTACACCTTC
>TRBJ2-7|.|TRBV5-5|.
CANYSRECEQYF
TGTGCCAACTACTCTAGAGAGTGTGAGCAGTACTTC
>TRBJ1-6|.|TRBV5-6|.
CASSLTDNSPLHF
TGTGCCAGCAGCTTAACAGATAATTCACCCCTCCACTTT
>TRBJ2-1|few|TRBV10-1|TRBD2
CASSNPGTRSNEQFF
TGCGCCAGCAGCAATCCCGGGACTAGGTCGAATGAGCAGTTCTTC
>TRBJ2-7|.|TRBV10-2|TRBD2
CASSESLAGGFEQYF
TGCGCCAGCAGTGAGTCACTAGCGGGAGGGTTCGAGCAGTACTTC
>TRBJ2-1|few|TRBV6-1|TRBD2
CASSEGAGGSYNEQFF
TGTGCCAGCAGTGAAGGTGCCGGGGGGTCCTACAATGAGCAGTTCTTC
>TRBJ1-6|.|TRBV28|.
CASSSLRFNNSPLHF
TGTGCCAGCAGTTCACTCCGGTTTAATAATTCACCCCTCCACTTT
>TRBJ1-2|.|TRBV2|TRBD1
CASSERDRHGYTF
TGTGCCAGCAGTGAAAGGGACAGGCATGGCTACACCTTC
>TRBJ1-2|once|TRBV5-4|TRBD1
CASSLGQGVPNYGYTF
TGTGCCAGCAGCTTGGGACAGGGGGTGCCCAACTATGGCTACACCTTC
>TRBJ1-2|.|TRBV28|.
CASSLGQYYGYTF
TGTGCCAGCAGCCTCGGACAGTACTATGGCTACACCTTC
>TRBJ1-1|.|TRBV9|.
CASSGGEAEAFF
TGTGCCAGCAGCGGCGGGGAAGCCGAAGCTTTCTTT
>TRBJ1-5|.|TRBV2|.
CASSKALYSNQPQHF
TGTGCCAGCAGCAAAGCCCTTTATAGCAATCAGCCCCAGCATTTT
>TRBJ2-3|.|TRBV28|.
CASSLISQGTDTQYF
TGTGCCAGCAGTTTAATCTCTCAGGGCACAGATACGCAGTATTTT
>TRBJ1-3|.|TRBV11-2|.
CASSLVRGRSGNTIYF
TGTGCCAGCAGCTTAGTAAGGGGTCGGTCTGGAAACACCATATATTTT
>TRBJ2-3|once|TRBV19|.
CASSMERATDTQYF
TGTGCCAGTAGTATGGAGCGAGCCACAGATACGCAGTATTTT
>TRBJ2-2|.|TRBV7-6|TRBD2
CASSFVPGRSKAGELFF
TGTGCCAGCAGCTTTGTCCCCGGGAGGTCGAAGGCCGGGGAGCTGTTTTTT
>TRBJ2-3|once|TRBV2|.
CASSGQMGPDTQYF
TGTGCCAGCAGTGGCCAGATGGGCCCAGATACGCAGTATTTT
>TRBJ2-3|.|TRBV10-3|TRBD2
CAIRGTSGMSEYF
TGTGCCATCAGAGGGACTAGCGGGATGAGCGAGTATTTT
>TRBJ2-5|.|TRBV4-1|.
CASSQDVEEETQYF
TGCGCCAGCAGCCAAGATGTGGAGGAAGAGACCCAGTACTTC
>TRBJ2-5|.|TRBV27|TRBD1
CASSPGGQGPQYF
TGTGCCAGCAGCCCAGGGGGTCAGGGGCCCCAGTACTTC
>TRBJ1-5|.|TRBV6-2/TRBV6-3|.
CASSTGGGLESQHF
TGTGCCAGCAGTACTGGTGGCGGATTGGAGTCCCAGCATTTT
>TRBJ2-1|.|TRBV11-3|TRBD2
CASSLARGTSGAYNEQFF
TGTGCCAGCAGCTTAGCTAGGGGGACTAGCGGGGCCTACAATGAGCAGTTCTTC
>TRBJ2-1|.|TRBV5-1|TRBD2
CASSLGTRYNEQFF
TGCGCCAGCAGCTTAGGGACTAGATACAATGAGCAGTTCTTC
>TRBJ1-1|once|TRBV7-2|.
CASSLYGPNTEAFF
TGTGCCAGCAGTTTATATGGCCCGAACACTGAAGCTTTCTTT
>TRBJ2-1|.|TRBV7-6|TRBD2
CASSEYTSVSYNEQFF
TGTGCCAGCAGCGAGTACACTAGCGTATCCTACAATGAGCAGTTCTTC
>TRBJ2-1|.|TRBV11-2|.
CASSLGRDNEQFF
TGTGCCAGCAGCTTAGGCAGGGACAATGAGCAGTTCTTC
>TRBJ1-2|.|TRBV6-5|.
CASSQGNGYTF
TGTGCCAGCAGTCAGGGGAATGGCTACACCTTC
>TRBJ2-1|.|TRBV19|TRBD2
CASSITLAGGLYNEQFF
TGTGCCAGTAGTATTACTTTAGCGGGAGGGCTATACAATGAGCAGTTCTTC
>TRBJ1-1|.|TRBV2|TRBD1
CASRLTGGAGNTEAFF
TGTGCCAGCAGGTTAACAGGGGGCGCGGGGAACACTGAAGCTTTCTTT
>TRBJ2-7|.|TRBV27|TRBD2
CASSWTSGNSYEQYF
TGTGCCAGCAGTTGGACTAGCGGAAACTCCTACGAGCAGTACTTC
>TRBJ1-6|.|TRBV6-5|TRBD1
CASNAGGNSPLHF
TGTGCCAGCAATGCAGGGGGCAATTCACCCCTCCACTTT
>TRBJ2-2|once|TRBV5-1|.
CASSFLTGYTGELFF
TGCGCCAGCAGCTTTCTGACGGGGTACACCGGGGAGCTGTTTTTT
>TRBJ2-1|.|TRBV6-2/TRBV6-3|.
CASSLWRGNEQFF
TGTGCCAGCAGTCTGTGGAGGGGCAATGAGCAGTTCTTC
>TRBJ2-7|.|TRBV6-2/TRBV6-3|TRBD2
CASSYATGRGDYEQYF
TGTGCCAGCAGTTACGCGACGGGCCGGGGGGACTACGAGCAGTACTTC
>TRBJ2-1|.|TRBV7-9|TRBD2
CASSTRLAGGVDEQFF
TGTGCCAGCAGCACTCGACTAGCGGGAGGTGTAGATGAGCAGTTCTTC
>TRBJ2-4|.|TRBV13|.
CASNKWGSKNIQYF
TGTGCCAGCAACAAATGGGGCTCCAAAAACATTCAGTACTTC
>TRBJ2-7|.|TRBV7-8|TRBD2
CASSLGGSFYEQYF
TGTGCCAGCAGCTTAGGCGGGAGTTTTTACGAGCAGTACTTC
>TRBJ2-5|.|TRBV9|.
CASSVDLGRGGSIETQYF
TGTGCCAGCAGCGTAGATCTTGGGCGGGGAGGCAGCATTGAGACCCAGTACTTC
>TRBJ1-2|.|TRBV6-5|TRBD1
CASSYFAGTGSTGYTF
TGTGCCAGCAGTTATTTCGCCGGGACAGGGTCTACGGGCTACACCTTC
>TRBJ2-7|.|TRBV27|TRBD2
CASSTISGRVYEQYF
TGTGCCAGCAGTACGATTAGCGGGAGGGTCTACGAGCAGTACTTC
>TRBJ1-2|.|TRBV24-1|TRBD1
CATSRDRDYGYTF
TGTGCCACCAGCCGGGACAGGGACTATGGCTACACCTTC